Each of the 22 T cell receptor beta chains below was sequenced from the same sample in a study of CD8 T cells in ankylosing spondylitis. TCRdb passed the 5' RACE reads through MiXCR, listing each CDR3 protein once. The sample records around 250,000 distinct CDR3 sequences, approximately 12% being singletons. The sample was blood, either unsorted or a sorted T cell fraction (not recorded which). The receptors come from a male donor with ankylosing spondylitis or in good health (not recorded which).

The gene calls are TRBV11-2 and TRBJ2-5, with a tentative D call TRBD2 (6 bases). Germline V lookup: CDR1 SGHAT, CDR2 FQNNGV. This CDR3 has 15 residues. V gave up 5 bases and J gave up 5 bases, with 18 bases separating them. The CDR3: CASSAGAGQTETQYF. The CDR3 DNA follows: TGTGCCAGCAGCGCTGGAGCGGGTCAAACTGAGACCCAGTACTTC.

Comment on this clonotype: A single base separates this from a much larger clone, so it may be a read error. The chain combines TRBV7-8 with TRBJ1-1; D is perhaps TRBD1 (6 bases). The CDR3 is 16 amino acids. With 7 bases removed from V and 0 bases from J, the gap between germline ends came to 18 bases. Germline loops: CDR1 SGHVS, CDR2 FQNEAQ. In DNA, the CDR3 is TGTGCCAGCAACCCCATGCCACAGGGCCTGAACACTGAAGCTTTCTTT. The encoded protein is CASNPMPQGLNTEAFF. Full variable domain (rest looked up from reference TRBV7-8 and TRBJ1-1): GAGVSQSPRYKVAKRGQDVALRCDPISGHVSLFWYQQALGQGPEFLTYFQNEAQLDKSGLPSDRFFAERPEGSVSTLKIQRTQQEDSAVYLCASNPMPQGLNTEAFFGQGTRLTVV.

This clonotype was recorded a few times. The junction differs from germline at one of its ends, possibly a read error. The chain is built from TRBV29-1 and TRBJ2-5; D unclear. The CDR3 consists of 12 residues. CDR1 is SQVTM, CDR2 ANQGSEA, per germline. This CDR3 is CSGVGSQETQYF. For the CDR3, the DNA is TGCAGCGGTGTCGGAAGTCAAGAGACTCAGTACTTC. Based on the CDR3 plus reference TRBV29-1 and TRBJ2-5, the full variable domain is SAVISQKPSRDICQRGTSLTIQCQVDSQVTMMFWYRQQPGQSLTLIATANQGSEATYESGFVIDKFPISRPNLTFSTLTVSNMSPEDSSIYLCSGVGSQETQYFGPGTRLLVL.

This clonotype has ten or more counts. The chain is built from TRBV29-1 and TRBJ2-3; maybe TRBD2 (6 bases). V lost 1 base and J lost 0, with 20 bases in between. This CDR3 comprises 18 residues. The V gene's germline CDR1 is SQVTM and CDR2 ANQGSEA. The CDR3 DNA is TGCAGCGTTGAAGGTCTGGCGGGACCCCCCAAAAGCACAGATACGCAGTATTTT. Translated: CSVEGLAGPPKSTDTQYF.

This clonotype was detected ten times or more. The chain employs TRBV12-3 or TRBV12-4 and TRBJ2-7, with D maybe TRBD2 (6 bases). V dropped 8 bases and J dropped 0 bases, with 17 bases sitting between them. The CDR3 sequence is 15 residues long. In DNA form, the CDR3 reads TGTGCCAGCCGCCCGGGTAGCGGTGCCTCCTACGAGCAGTACTTC. Translation: CASRPGSGASYEQYF.

This clonotype was detected only a few times. The chain links TRBV20-1 to TRBJ1-5; 8 nucleotides agree with TRBD1. From germline, CDR1 is DFQATT and CDR2 SNEGSKA (reference sequence). V shed 3 bases, J shed 1 base, and the junction held 5 bases outside the gene matches. CDR3 length: 15 amino acids. The CDR3, as DNA: TGCAGTGCTAGCTCGGACAGGGAAAGCAATCAGCCCCAGCATTTT. It encodes CSASSDRESNQPQHF.

This clonotype was picked up many times. The V call is TRBV5-1, the J call TRBJ2-1; 8 bases align to TRBD2. The CDR3 is made up of 17 amino acids. The germline gives CDR1 SGHRS, CDR2 YFSETQ. V trimming: 1 base; J trimming: 4 bases; junction bases outside the gene matches: 10. The chain's CDR3 is CASSLTAARGGYNEQFF. Here the CDR3 DNA reads TGCGCCAGCAGCTTGACGGCTGCTCGCGGGGGGTACAATGAGCAGTTCTTC. Complete variable domain (other parts from reference TRBV5-1 and TRBJ2-1): KAGVTQTPRYLIKTRGQQVTLSCSPISGHRSVSWYQQTPGQGLQFLFEYFSETQRNKGNFPGRFSGRQFSNSRSEMNVSTLELGDSALYLCASSLTAARGGYNEQFFGPGTRLTVL.

This clonotype was detected many times. This chain joins TRBV15 and TRBJ2-5; 8 bases match TRBD2. CDR3 size: 15 residues. Germline trimming cut 0 bases from V and 3 bases from J; bases unmatched to any gene: 3. Looked up from germline, CDR1 is LNHNV and CDR2 is YYDKDF (reference sequence). CDR3 sequence (DNA): TGTGCCACCAGCAGAGAGTGGACTAGCAAAGAGACCCAGTACTTC. Translated: CATSREWTSKETQYF.

This clonotype appeared many times. This chain connects TRBV20-1 to TRBJ1-6; 7 nucleotides line up with TRBD1. After removal of 4 bases from V and 8 bases from J, the junction contained 5 bases not matched to a gene. The CDR3 totals 13 residues. The germline gives CDR1 DFQATT, CDR2 SNEGSKA (reference sequence). CDR3 DNA sequence: TGCAGTGCTAAGCTTACAGGGGATTCACCCCTCCACTTT. This gives the protein CSAKLTGDSPLHF.

The chain has TRBV5-6 and TRBJ2-2, with D perhaps TRBD1 or TRBD2 (5 bases each). The CDR3 has 13 residues. From germline, CDR1 is SGHDT and CDR2 YYEEEE. Trimming stripped 5 bases from V and 4 bases from J, with 9 bases between. The CDR3 loop is CASSRDGTGELFF. CDR3 nucleotide sequence: TGTGCCAGCAGTCGGGACGGCACCGGGGAGCTGTTTTTT.

The table lists this clonotype with many counts. CDR3 residues: CSARSPGYETQYF. CDR3 sequence (DNA): TGCAGTGCTAGAAGTCCAGGGTATGAGACCCAGTACTTC. The chain employs TRBV20-1 and TRBJ2-5; D perhaps matches TRBD1 (5 bases). CDR3 length: 13 amino acids. Trimming left V 2 bases short and J 5 bases short, with 12 bases between. The germline CDR1 and CDR2 sequences are DFQATT and SNEGSKA (reference sequence).

This clonotype appeared many times. DNA for the CDR3: TGCAGTGCTAAAACCGGGACTAGCGATTACGAGCAGTACTTC. This codes for CSAKTGTSDYEQYF. The chain uses TRBV20-1 and TRBJ2-7; 10 nucleotides match TRBD2. CDR1 is DFQATT, CDR2 SNEGSKA, per germline (reference sequence). The V and J ends lost 4 bases and 4 bases, in that order; junction bases with no gene match: 7. The CDR3 runs to 14 residues.

This clonotype turned up a few times. The chain uses TRBV11-2 and TRBJ2-3; tentatively, D is TRBD2 (7 bases). The CDR3 has 18 amino acids. From germline, CDR1 is SGHAT and CDR2 FQNNGV. The V end was cut by 1 base, the J end by 1 base, with 18 bases between. The CDR3 nucleotides are TGTGCCAGCAGCTTAGGGAGGGGGGGGCCAGGGGGCACAGATACGCAGTATTTT. It specifies CASSLGRGGPGGTDTQYF.

The chain is built from TRBV4-1 and TRBJ1-1, with TRBD1 identical over 9 bases. CDR1 and CDR2 from the germline V gene are MGHRA and YSYEKL. This CDR3 is 15 amino acids long. Trimming at V came to 5 bases and at J to 10 bases, leaving 14 bases not matched to a gene. Here the CDR3 DNA reads TGCGCCAGCAGCTCACCCACCACGGGACAGGGACGAGCTTTCTTT. As protein: CASSSPTTGQGRAFF.

J is TRBJ2-3 and V is TRBV5-1; the match to TRBD1 covers 11 bases. CDR1 is SGHRS, CDR2 YFSETQ, per germline. Germline trimming cut 7 bases from V and 3 bases from J; bases unmatched to any gene: 7. The length of the CDR3 is 15 residues. This CDR3 is CASEEGTGGTDTQYF. The DNA of the CDR3 is TGCGCCAGCGAAGAAGGGACAGGGGGAACAGATACGCAGTATTTT.

This clonotype was counted at least ten times. The genes are TRBV20-1 and TRBJ1-1, with 9 bases fitting TRBD1. Unmatched junction bases numbered 17, after V lost 5 bases and J lost 4 bases. The CDR3 runs 17 residues. The germline V gene has CDR1 DFQATT and CDR2 SNEGSKA (reference sequence). The CDR3 protein is CSAQPPWTGARGTEAFF. In DNA form, the CDR3 reads TGCAGTGCTCAACCTCCATGGACAGGGGCGCGGGGCACTGAAGCTTTCTTT.

This clonotype was detected many times. J is TRBJ2-7 and V is TRBV10-3, with D possibly matching TRBD2 (6 bases). CDR3 length equals 13 residues. CDR1 and CDR2 from the germline V gene are ENHRY and SYGVKD. Trimming stripped 0 bases from V and 10 bases from J, with 13 bases between. The CDR3 DNA is TGTGCCATCAGTGAGTCAGCGGGCGGACGACAGTACTTC. Protein product: CAISESAGGRQYF.

This clonotype was seen at least ten times. The gene calls are TRBV12-3 or TRBV12-4 and TRBJ1-5, with 9 bases lining up with TRBD1. The CDR3 extends over 18 amino acids. V lost 4 bases and J lost 4; bases outside the gene matches: 14. This CDR3 is CASSWVIQTDRGNQPQHF. CDR3 bases: TGTGCCAGCAGTTGGGTCATCCAGACCGACAGGGGGAATCAGCCCCAGCATTTT.

This clonotype has at least ten counts. This chain uses TRBV5-1 with TRBJ2-7; 8 nucleotides line up with TRBD2. J lost 1 base, V lost 3 bases, and 3 bases had no gene match. Germline CDR1 reads SGHRS; CDR2 reads YFSETQ. This CDR3 has 14 amino acids. The CDR3: CASSSTGGSYEQYF. CDR3 nucleotides: TGCGCCAGCAGCTCGACGGGAGGGTCCTACGAGCAGTACTTC.

This clonotype was detected a few times. An end of the junction does not agree with germline; a read error may underlie this. DNA of the CDR3: TGTGCCAGCAGCTTAATCAGGGGGACCTCCGACGAGCAGTACTTC. Its protein product is CASSLIRGTSDEQYF. The V and J genes are TRBV11-2 and TRBJ2-7; 7 bases map to TRBD1. The CDR3 spans 15 residues. Per germline, CDR1 SGHAT and CDR2 FQNNGV.

The chain is built from TRBV20-1 and TRBJ2-7; 7 nucleotides line up with TRBD2. The germline gives CDR1 DFQATT, CDR2 SNEGSKA (reference sequence). This CDR3 has 13 amino acids. The CDR3 DNA reads TGCAGCGCCGAGGGAGGGGACTCCTACGAGCAGTACTTC. Translation gives CSAEGGDSYEQYF.

The table lists this clonotype with many counts. The chain uses TRBV27 and TRBJ1-1; D uncertain. V lost 5 bases, J lost 5 bases, and 15 bases lay in between. The CDR3 covers 14 residues. The V gene's germline CDR1 is MNHEY and CDR2 SMNVEV (reference sequence). This chain's CDR3 is CASSPGMMETEAFF. CDR3 sequence (DNA): TGTGCCAGCAGTCCAGGCATGATGGAGACTGAAGCTTTCTTT.